This TCR beta chain was profiled in a study of molecular identifiers for immune sequencing clone quantification. Study findings and constraints: Identical TCR molecules can share a barcode, and this sharing could underestimate highly expanded clone sizes. The share of molecules held by clones above 20 RNA copies was over 99% in effector cells and under 1% in naive cells.

Sorting was used to obtain naive CD8 T cells (CD8+CD4-CCR7+CD45RA+). In this sample, this clonotype turned up many times. Its antigen is as yet unknown. This CDR3 comprises 15 residues. The germline V gene has CDR1 LGHNA and CDR2 YSLEER. Trimming removed 0 bases at V and 2 bases at J, with 8 bases between. Listed TCR primers and previously described methods were used for bulk TCR libraries. TCRdb passed the PCR reads through MiXCR, listing each CDR3 protein once. The sample records approximately 670,000 distinct CDR3 sequences, 20% being singletons. The clonotype was recovered from a human donor in good health. Some libraries in this study had Jurkat cell RNA spiked in. The material sequenced was naive CD8+ T cells from blood, with Jurkat cell RNA spiked in. Subset: FACS-sorted CD8+CD4-CCR7+CD45RA+ naive T cells. The chain has TRBV4-3 and TRBJ2-1; D possibly corresponds to TRBD1 (5 bases). The CDR3 loop reads CASSQDTRAYNEQFF. Written as DNA, the CDR3 is TGCGCCAGCAGCCAAGACACCAGGGCCTACAATGAGCAGTTCTTC.